This T cell receptor beta chain originates from a study of T cell clones after liver transplantation. Whole-study findings and limits: Compared with third party-reactive sequences, donor-reactive ones declined more, independent of withdrawal success.

The assay was immunoSEQ multiplex PCR, and TCRdb's table has in-frame clones only and misses some. The profile shows some 80,000 clones, roughly 85% of them singletons. CDR1 and CDR2 (germline): SGHTA, FQGNSA. CDR3 length: 15 residues. Trimming at V came to 1 base and at J to 3 bases, leaving 3 bases not matched to a gene. About this clone itself: Its specificity is not known.

This clonotype originated in a human patient who received a liver transplant. Certain T cells may be donor cells from the graft. Sequences were derived from CD4+ T cells from blood, sampled about 46 months after liver transplant. The J gene is TRBJ2-7, the V gene TRBV7-2; 10 positions match TRBD1. CDR3 amino acids: CASSLGGTGVYEQYF. The CDR3 region has the DNA TGTGCCAGCAGCTTAGGGGGGACAGGGGTCTACGAGCAGTACTTC.